This TCR beta chain was documented in a study of CXCR3-negative and CXCR3-positive naive CD8 T cells. Study-wide points: Similar TRBV-TRBJ gene usage was seen in naive CXCR3-negative and CXCR3-positive cells, but not in memory cells. Greater hydrophobicity was found in TRB CDR3s of CXCR3-positive naive cells than of CXCR3-negative naive cells. Each naive subset displayed comparably high diversity, whereas memory CD8+ cells displayed much lower diversity.

Germline V CDR1 and CDR2: SGHTA, FQGNSA. The CDR3 runs 15 residues. Libraries of TRB cDNA were made by 5' RACE and carried UMIs. TCRdb reprocessed the 5' RACE reads and stores each CDR3 protein as one record, lacking DNA. The ten top clones account for around 0.58%, within a sample of some 85,000 distinct CDR3 sequences. As to this clonotype: Its specificity is unknown.

Every CD8+ subset sample held about 300,000 flow-sorted cells, done in triplicate. The authors gated naive CD8+ T cells as CD45RO-CCR7+CD27+CD95-. The sequence was collected from a human donor in good health. Some clones in this sample may be carry-over from other donors' samples. The J gene is TRBJ1-4, the V gene TRBV7-2. Sequencing input: naive CXCR3+ CD8+ T cells from blood. Subset described: CD45RO-CCR7+CD27+CD95- naive CD8+ T cells expressing CXCR3 (TNR3+). CDR3 residues: CASSFSGGTNEKLFF.